This is a list of T cell receptor beta chains from one sample in a study of T cells after yellow fever vaccination. TCRdb redid the calling of the 5' RACE reads with MiXCR, one entry per CDR3 protein. The data show approximately 150,000 distinct CDR3 sequences, with around 9% seen just once and around 40% held by the top ten. Material: CD8+ T cells sorted from PBMCs, obtained 45 days after the yellow fever booster vaccination. The receptor set was obtained from a man younger than 30 who received the YFV17D yellow fever vaccine. Each CDR3 is given with its conserved first and last residue. A D gene is named only where the DNA matches it firmly. The size entry is marked missing in some rows and otherwise reads once, few, many or a size class.

J: TRBJ1-4; V: TRBV5-1; D: TRBD1; size: few; DNA: TGCGCCAGCAGCTTGGTACAGGGGGAGAATCTTGGGGAAAAACTGTTTTTT; CDR3: CASSLVQGENLGEKLFF
J: TRBJ2-5; V: TRBV7-9; D: TRBD2; size: few; DNA: TGTGCCAGCAGCTCCCCCCGACTAGCGGGGGAAGAGACCCAGTACTTC; CDR3: CASSSPRLAGEETQYF
J: TRBJ2-4; V: TRBV4-3; D: NA; size: few; DNA: TGCGCCAGCTCGACCTTTCCCGGAAACATTCAGTACTTC; CDR3: CASSTFPGNIQYF
J: TRBJ2-3; V: TRBV20-1; D: NA; size: few; DNA: TGCAGTGCTAAGCCTGCTGGGACGCAGTATTTT; CDR3: CSAKPAGTQYF
J: TRBJ1-3; V: TRBV27; D: NA; size: NA; DNA: TGTGCCAGCAGCATAGACACCCGCTCTGGAAACACCATATATTTT; CDR3: CASSIDTRSGNTIYF
J: TRBJ2-1; V: TRBV10-3; D: TRBD1; size: few; DNA: TGTGCCATCAGAAGAACAGGGGACCTCTACAATGAGCAGTTCTTC; CDR3: CAIRRTGDLYNEQFF
J: TRBJ1-1; V: TRBV13; D: NA; size: NA; DNA: TGTGCCAGCAGCGCCCGGGGAGGGGAACCTGAAGCTTTCTTT; CDR3: CASSARGGEPEAFF
J: TRBJ2-4; V: TRBV3-1; D: TRBD1; size: few; DNA: TGTGCCAGCAGCCCCTGGGACAGGGGAGGCGACATTCAGTACTTC; CDR3: CASSPWDRGGDIQYF
J: TRBJ1-3; V: TRBV7-8; D: NA; size: few; DNA: TGTGCCAGCAGCTTAAACTCTGGGGCAGGGCCTGGAAACACCATATATTTT; CDR3: CASSLNSGAGPGNTIYF
J: TRBJ1-5; V: TRBV7-9; D: NA; size: many; DNA: TGTGCCAGCAGCTCCACAGGGTTGGCGCAGCCCCAGCATTTT; CDR3: CASSSTGLAQPQHF
J: TRBJ1-6; V: TRBV5-6; D: NA; size: many; DNA: TGTGCCAGCAGCTTGAACGGTCTTACAGTATCACCCCTCCACTTT; CDR3: CASSLNGLTVSPLHF
J: TRBJ2-1; V: TRBV7-2; D: NA; size: many; DNA: TGTGCCAGCAGCGTCTACCTTCTGGCGGACAGCTCCTACAATGAGCAGTTCTTC; CDR3: CASSVYLLADSSYNEQFF
J: TRBJ2-7; V: TRBV20-1; D: NA; size: NA; DNA: TGCAGTGCTAGTTCGCCATATAACTACGAGCAGTACTTC; CDR3: CSASSPYNYEQYF
J: TRBJ1-1; V: TRBV29-1; D: NA; size: NA; DNA: TGCAGCGTTACTGGGGCAGGGACGAACACTGAAGCTTTCTTT; CDR3: CSVTGAGTNTEAFF
J: TRBJ2-3; V: TRBV4-3; D: TRBD2; size: few; DNA: TGCGCCAGCAGCCAGGGGACTAGCGGGCCCCGAGGAGATACGCAGTATTTT; CDR3: CASSQGTSGPRGDTQYF
J: TRBJ2-5; V: TRBV4-3; D: TRBD2; size: many; DNA: TGCGCCAGCAGCCAAGACAGCGGGGTTTTTGAGACCCAGTACTTC; CDR3: CASSQDSGVFETQYF
J: TRBJ2-5; V: TRBV5-6; D: TRBD2; size: few; DNA: TGTGCCAGCAGCTGGGGCCAGCGGGGGGTTCAAGAGACCCAGTACTTC; CDR3: CASSWGQRGVQETQYF
J: TRBJ2-7; V: TRBV28; D: TRBD1; size: few; DNA: TGTGCCAGCAGTCGGGGGACAGGGAGCTCCTACGAGCAGTACTTC; CDR3: CASSRGTGSSYEQYF
J: TRBJ1-5; V: TRBV4-1; D: NA; size: few; DNA: TGCGCCAGCAGTAAGGAAACCCCCTCCAATCAGCCCCAGCATTTT; CDR3: CASSKETPSNQPQHF
J: TRBJ1-5; V: TRBV6-5; D: NA; size: few; DNA: TGTGCCAGCAGTTACACGACTGGCAGCAATCAGCCCCAGCATTTT; CDR3: CASSYTTGSNQPQHF
J: TRBJ1-1; V: TRBV12-3/TRBV12-4; D: NA; size: few; DNA: TGTGCCAGCAGTTTTAATCCCGTGAACACTGAAGCTTTCTTT; CDR3: CASSFNPVNTEAFF
J: TRBJ1-1; V: TRBV7-8; D: NA; size: many; DNA: TGTGCCAGCAGCTTAATGCAGGAAGCTTTCTTT; CDR3: CASSLMQEAFF
J: TRBJ2-5; V: TRBV5-1; D: TRBD2; size: few; DNA: TGCGCCAGCAGCCTTAGGGCGGGGGGGCAGAGTGAGGAGACCCAGTACTTC; CDR3: CASSLRAGGQSEETQYF
J: TRBJ1-1; V: TRBV27; D: NA; size: few; DNA: TGTGCCAGCAGTTTATCGACGGCAGCTTATTCTGAAGCTTTCTTT; CDR3: CASSLSTAAYSEAFF
J: TRBJ2-2; V: TRBV29-1; D: NA; size: few; DNA: TGCAGCGTAGCCCTTAGGTTGACAGGAACGATACCCAACACCGGGGAGCTGTTTTTT; CDR3: CSVALRLTGTIPNTGELFF
J: TRBJ2-2; V: TRBV7-9; D: NA; size: few; DNA: TGTGCCAGCAGCCCTAGCGTCGGGGAGCTGTTTTTT; CDR3: CASSPSVGELFF
J: TRBJ2-1; V: TRBV11-2; D: TRBD1; size: few; DNA: TGTGCCAGCAGCTTCGGGACAGGGGGCTTAAATGAGCAGTTCTTC; CDR3: CASSFGTGGLNEQFF
J: TRBJ2-3; V: TRBV11-2; D: TRBD2; size: few; DNA: TGTGCCAGCAGCTCCGGGGGGGCTGTAGCAGATACGCAGTATTTT; CDR3: CASSSGGAVADTQYF
J: TRBJ2-1; V: TRBV29-1; D: NA; size: NA; DNA: TGCAGCGTTACCAGGAACAATGAGCAGTTCTTC; CDR3: CSVTRNNEQFF
J: TRBJ1-1; V: TRBV20-1; D: NA; size: few; DNA: TGCAGTGCTAGGCCAGGGACCTATCTCATGAACACTGAAGCTTTCTTT; CDR3: CSARPGTYLMNTEAFF
J: TRBJ2-3; V: TRBV5-1; D: NA; size: NA; DNA: TGCGCCAGCAGCTTGCGAGCTGGCACAGATACGCAGTATTTT; CDR3: CASSLRAGTDTQYF
J: TRBJ1-1; V: TRBV20-1; D: NA; size: NA; DNA: TGCAGTGCTAGACCCTCAAATCGGGCGAACACTGAAGCTTTCTTT; CDR3: CSARPSNRANTEAFF
J: TRBJ1-1; V: TRBV9; D: TRBD1; size: few; DNA: TGTGCCAGCAGCGTAGAAGGAGGGACAGGGGGGAACACTGAAGCTTTCTTT; CDR3: CASSVEGGTGGNTEAFF
J: TRBJ2-2; V: TRBV30; D: NA; size: few; DNA: TGTGCCTGGAGGGATTTGACGAACACCGGGGAGCTGTTTTTT; CDR3: CAWRDLTNTGELFF
J: TRBJ2-3; V: TRBV7-2; D: NA; size: NA; DNA: TGTGCCAGCAGCCTAAGGAGTTTACGGTCGGCTGATTACTCTAACACAGATACGCAGTATTTT; CDR3: CASSLRSLRSADYSNTDTQYF
J: TRBJ2-5; V: TRBV12-3/TRBV12-4; D: NA; size: few; DNA: TGTGCCAGCACGGGGCCCGGAGAGACCCAGTACTTC; CDR3: CASTGPGETQYF
J: TRBJ2-2; V: TRBV3-1; D: NA; size: NA; DNA: TGTGCCAGCAGCCAAGATCTCGGAACTCGGGAGCTGTTTTTT; CDR3: CASSQDLGTRELFF
J: TRBJ2-2; V: TRBV7-9; D: NA; size: few; DNA: TGTGCCAGCAGCTTATACGGCAGGGGATATACCGGGGAGCTGTTTTTT; CDR3: CASSLYGRGYTGELFF
J: TRBJ1-1; V: TRBV6-5; D: NA; size: few; DNA: TGTGCCAGCAGTTACTCGAGCGGGCGGAGGACTGAAGCTTTCTTT; CDR3: CASSYSSGRRTEAFF
J: TRBJ2-1; V: TRBV29-1; D: TRBD1; size: NA; DNA: TGCAGCGTTGTAGGCGTGGACAGGGTAAATGAGCAGTTCTTC; CDR3: CSVVGVDRVNEQFF
J: TRBJ1-5; V: TRBV9; D: NA; size: few; DNA: TGTGCCAGCAGCGTCGACGTCAGCGCGGGGGAGCCCCAGCATTTT; CDR3: CASSVDVSAGEPQHF
J: TRBJ1-1; V: TRBV19; D: NA; size: NA; DNA: TGTGCCAGTAGTTATGGACAGCTGAACACTGAAGCTTTCTTT; CDR3: CASSYGQLNTEAFF
J: TRBJ2-1; V: TRBV27; D: NA; size: few; DNA: TGTGCCAGCAGTGTCAGGGCTCAGTTCAATGAGCAGTTCTTC; CDR3: CASSVRAQFNEQFF
J: TRBJ1-4; V: TRBV29-1; D: NA; size: NA; DNA: TGCAGCGTGTTATCGGCTAATGAAAAACTGTTTTTT; CDR3: CSVLSANEKLFF
J: TRBJ2-2; V: TRBV6-1; D: TRBD2; size: few; DNA: TGTGCCAGCAGGCAGCGGGGGGCACTTCCCGGGGAGCTGTTTTTT; CDR3: CASRQRGALPGELFF
J: TRBJ2-1; V: TRBV7-3; D: NA; size: few; DNA: TGTGCCAGCAGCGCCCAGAGCGGTTACAATGAGCAGTTCTTC; CDR3: CASSAQSGYNEQFF
J: TRBJ1-1; V: TRBV7-2; D: TRBD1; size: NA; DNA: TGTGCCAGCAGCGCCCCCGGGACAGGGGAAACTGAAGCTTTCTTT; CDR3: CASSAPGTGETEAFF
J: TRBJ1-2; V: TRBV3-1; D: TRBD1; size: few; DNA: TGTGCCAGCAGATCCGGACAGGGTGTAAACTATGGCTACACCTTC; CDR3: CASRSGQGVNYGYTF
J: TRBJ1-2; V: TRBV30; D: NA; size: NA; DNA: TGTGCCTGGATTGGACCAGGTGGCTACACCTTC; CDR3: CAWIGPGGYTF
J: TRBJ2-1; V: TRBV27; D: TRBD2; size: NA; DNA: TGTGCCAGCAGTCTCTCGCATGGACTAGCGGGCCGAAGTGAGCAGTTCTTC; CDR3: CASSLSHGLAGRSEQFF
J: TRBJ2-2; V: TRBV29-1; D: NA; size: few; DNA: TGCAGCGTTGGAGAAGGGCTCGCCGGGGAGCTGTTTTTT; CDR3: CSVGEGLAGELFF
J: TRBJ1-2; V: TRBV2; D: NA; size: many; DNA: TGTGCCAGCAGGGGACGAGCTGTTGGCTACACCTTC; CDR3: CASRGRAVGYTF
J: TRBJ2-1; V: TRBV7-3; D: NA; size: many; DNA: TGTGCCAGCAGCCCCTCGCTTAGCCCGTCCTACAATGAGCAGTTCTTC; CDR3: CASSPSLSPSYNEQFF